This T cell receptor (beta chain) was recovered during a study of Ad26.COV2.S vaccination and SARS-CoV-2 variants. Study context: It was the COV1001 Ad26.COV2.S trial arm that included the donor.

Assay used: immunoSEQ multiplex PCR; TCRdb lists only in-frame clones, some missing. The sample contains under 250,000 clones, 87% of which appear only once. Treatment described: some 20 received Ad26.COV2.S at low or high dose, single or two shots; about 5 received placebo; per-sample allocation not given. Specimen acquisition occurred on day 63 following the initial vaccine or placebo injection. A Boston donor was an adult aged 18-55 years. Findings of the study overall: Among vaccine recipients, spike-specific TCR breadth exceeded that of placebo recipients. Reportedly, after vaccination the spike-specific CD8+ and CD4+ T cell responses displayed substantial breadth.

Germline lookup yields CDR1 LGHNA and CDR2 YSLEER. J lost 2 bases, V lost 0 bases, and 8 bases had no gene match. This CDR3 contains 18 residues. This clone has a handful of counts. Antigen: not known. Sequenced here: peripheral blood, sampled in a trial of Ad26.COV2.S vaccine versus placebo. The chain combines TRBV4-3 with TRBJ2-7, with 12 bases aligning to TRBD2. The TCR sequence derives from a person aged 18 to 59 who received the Ad26.COV2.S COVID-19 vaccine or a placebo. The CDR3 is CASSQDSPSGGVAYEQYF. The CDR3 bases are TGCGCCAGCAGCCAAGATTCCCCTAGCGGGGGGGTAGCCTACGAGCAGTACTTC.